This TCR beta chain was profiled in a study of blood T cell repertoires in COVID-19. Whole-study context: Samples of COVID-19 (acute and convalescent) were obtained from the United States, Italy and Spain. T cells, B-cell-depleted T cells, or PBMCs provided the cDNA or gDNA that served as material.

TCRdb keeps only in-frame clones here, not all; method: immunoSEQ multiplex PCR. In the table there are some 100,000 clones, 75% to 90% of which are singletons. The junction had 3 bases not matched to a gene; V was cut back by 5 bases and J by 1 base. CDR1 is SGHTA and CDR2 is FQGNSA in the germline V gene. CDR3 size: 14 residues. The chain is built from TRBV7-2 and TRBJ2-5; the match to TRBD2 covers 8 bases. This receptor was obtained from a human donor in a cohort sampled during active COVID-19. Sequencing used peripheral blood. The CDR3 nucleotides read TGTGCCAGCAGCCTTAGCGGGACCCAAGAGACCCAGTACTTC. It yields the protein CASSLSGTQETQYF.